Listed below are T cell receptor beta chains from one sample, sequenced in a study of identical twins. TCRdb independently ran MiXCR on the 5' RACE reads; one entry per CDR3 protein. Of about 890,000 distinct CDR3 sequences detected, 9% to 15% appear once; the ten largest clones hold around 1.5%. The sample was also linked to a second study, of yellow fever vaccine responses in identical twins.

The material sequenced was PBMCs. Receptors were obtained from a woman aged 18-30 years in good health. Each CDR3 is given with its conserved first and last residue. Fields, in order: V gene, clone size, D gene, J gene, CDR3 DNA, CDR3 protein. A D gene is named only where the DNA matches it firmly. Some rows have no size entry. The others give once, few or many, or a class for an expanded clone.

v_call: TRBV5-1; clone_size: -; d_call: -; j_call: TRBJ1-4; cdr3_nt: TGCGCCAGCACTGATTCCGGGACATTGGATGAAAAACTGTTTTTT; cdr3_aa: CASTDSGTLDEKLFF
v_call: TRBV2; clone_size: -; d_call: -; j_call: TRBJ2-3; cdr3_nt: TGTGCCAGCGCCCCCGTGACAGACACAGATACGCAGTATTTT; cdr3_aa: CASAPVTDTDTQYF
v_call: TRBV4-1; clone_size: few; d_call: -; j_call: TRBJ1-6; cdr3_nt: TGCGCCAGCAGCCAAGCGCAGGGGTTAAGTTCACCCCTCCACTTT; cdr3_aa: CASSQAQGLSSPLHF
v_call: TRBV5-1; clone_size: few; d_call: TRBD2; j_call: TRBJ2-4; cdr3_nt: TGCGCCAGCAGCTTGGCGGGACTAGCGGGAGCCAAAAACATTCAGTACTTC; cdr3_aa: CASSLAGLAGAKNIQYF
v_call: TRBV28; clone_size: few; d_call: TRBD2; j_call: TRBJ2-3; cdr3_nt: TGTGCCAGCAGTTTAGGGGCTAGCGGGGGGAATACGCAGTATTTT; cdr3_aa: CASSLGASGGNTQYF
v_call: TRBV6-1; clone_size: few; d_call: TRBD1; j_call: TRBJ1-4; cdr3_nt: TGTGCCAGCAGGAGGGACAGCGCAACTAATGAAAAACTGTTTTTT; cdr3_aa: CASRRDSATNEKLFF
v_call: TRBV12-3/TRBV12-4; clone_size: many; d_call: TRBD2; j_call: TRBJ2-2; cdr3_nt: TGTGCCAGCACCCCGGGACTAGCGGGGGGAAACACCGGGGAGCTGTTTTTT; cdr3_aa: CASTPGLAGGNTGELFF
v_call: TRBV20-1; clone_size: -; d_call: TRBD2; j_call: TRBJ2-4; cdr3_nt: TGCAGTGCTAGAGTTGTCCAGCGGGGTTCGTTAAACATTCAGTACTTC; cdr3_aa: CSARVVQRGSLNIQYF
v_call: TRBV2; clone_size: many; d_call: -; j_call: TRBJ2-1; cdr3_nt: TGTGCCAGCAGCGTTTTGGCAGGTGGCTACAATGAGCAGTTCTTC; cdr3_aa: CASSVLAGGYNEQFF
v_call: TRBV12-3/TRBV12-4; clone_size: -; d_call: TRBD2; j_call: TRBJ2-1; cdr3_nt: TGTGCCAGCACCCCGACTAGCGGGGCCCCCCCGCTCTTC; cdr3_aa: CASTPTSGAPPLF
v_call: TRBV7-9; clone_size: -; d_call: TRBD2; j_call: TRBJ2-3; cdr3_nt: TGTGCCAGCAGCTTAGGAGCGGGACCAGATACGCAGTATTTT; cdr3_aa: CASSLGAGPDTQYF
v_call: TRBV18; clone_size: few; d_call: -; j_call: TRBJ1-1; cdr3_nt: TGTGCCAGCTCACTCAATAGGGGACAGAACACTGAAGCTTTCTTT; cdr3_aa: CASSLNRGQNTEAFF
v_call: TRBV3-1; clone_size: few; d_call: -; j_call: TRBJ2-1; cdr3_nt: TGTGCCAGCAGCCATTTTAACGCCCCCAATGAGCAGTTCTTC; cdr3_aa: CASSHFNAPNEQFF
v_call: TRBV10-3; clone_size: few; d_call: -; j_call: TRBJ2-7; cdr3_nt: TGTGCCATCAGTGATGGAGCCGGGACATCCTACGAGCAGTACTTC; cdr3_aa: CAISDGAGTSYEQYF
v_call: TRBV5-1; clone_size: -; d_call: -; j_call: TRBJ2-7; cdr3_nt: TGCGCCAGCAGCATCCCGACTAGTCCCGCCTACGAGCAGTACTTC; cdr3_aa: CASSIPTSPAYEQYF
v_call: TRBV10-3; clone_size: -; d_call: -; j_call: TRBJ1-5; cdr3_nt: TGTGCCAGCGCCGAGGGAGGACAAACAATGCCCCAGCATTTT; cdr3_aa: CASAEGGQTMPQHF
v_call: TRBV14; clone_size: -; d_call: -; j_call: TRBJ2-1; cdr3_nt: TGTGCCAGCAGCCAGTCCTCTTCGTGGCAGTTCTTC; cdr3_aa: CASSQSSSWQFF
v_call: TRBV6-2/TRBV6-3; clone_size: -; d_call: TRBD1; j_call: TRBJ1-6; cdr3_nt: TGTGCCAGCAGTCGGATGGACAGGGGGTCTAATTCACCCCTCCACTTT; cdr3_aa: CASSRMDRGSNSPLHF
v_call: TRBV5-1; clone_size: many; d_call: TRBD2; j_call: TRBJ2-5; cdr3_nt: TGCGCCAGCAGCTTACTAGCGGGGAGCCAAGAGACCCAGTACTTC; cdr3_aa: CASSLLAGSQETQYF
v_call: TRBV9; clone_size: -; d_call: -; j_call: TRBJ2-7; cdr3_nt: TGTGCCAGCAGCCAATGGGGAGGGGGCCTCGCTAGCGAGCAGTACTTC; cdr3_aa: CASSQWGGGLASEQYF
v_call: TRBV3-1; clone_size: few; d_call: -; j_call: TRBJ2-3; cdr3_nt: TGTGCCAGCAGCCAACTACCCAGCACAGATACGCAGTATTTT; cdr3_aa: CASSQLPSTDTQYF
v_call: TRBV27; clone_size: few; d_call: -; j_call: TRBJ2-2; cdr3_nt: TGTGCCAGCAGAACAAAGGGAGGAGCACTGAACACCGGGGAGCTGTTTTTT; cdr3_aa: CASRTKGGALNTGELFF
v_call: TRBV12-3/TRBV12-4; clone_size: few; d_call: TRBD2; j_call: TRBJ2-1; cdr3_nt: TGTGCCAGCAGTCAAGGGACTAGCGGGAGCGGGAATGAGCAGTTCTTC; cdr3_aa: CASSQGTSGSGNEQFF
v_call: TRBV27; clone_size: -; d_call: TRBD1; j_call: TRBJ1-2; cdr3_nt: TGTGCCAGCAGTTCTACAGGGGGGATTTTTGATGGCTACACCTTC; cdr3_aa: CASSSTGGIFDGYTF
v_call: TRBV5-1; clone_size: -; d_call: TRBD2; j_call: TRBJ2-1; cdr3_nt: TGCGCCAGCAGCTTGGATTGGGGGGGAGAGCAGTTCTTC; cdr3_aa: CASSLDWGGEQFF